A single sample gave rise to the 26 T cell receptor beta chains below, sequenced in a study of beta chain features in type 1 diabetes. Regarding the study as a whole: The study found moderately but significantly shorter TCRB CDR3s in all four CD4+ subsets of Type 1 diabetes patients.

The investigators reverse transcribed all of the isolated RNA, so they sequenced expressed TCRB transcripts. Libraries were prepared by immunoSEQ multiplex PCR; TCRdb keeps only in-frame clonotypes and omits some of them. The sample contains under 850,000 clones, around an eighth of which appear only once. Their antigen targets remain unknown. Sequencing was carried out using naive CD4+ T cells from blood. The origin of the receptors is a man younger than 35 with type 1 diabetes.

The chain has TRBV2 and TRBJ2-2, with D perhaps being TRBD1 or TRBD2 (5 bases each). The V gene's germline CDR1 is SNHLY and CDR2 FYNNEI. This CDR3 comprises 15 residues. Trimming stripped 4 bases from V and 1 base from J, with 10 bases between. The CDR3 protein is CASSVMGVNTGELFF. Written as DNA, the CDR3 is TGTGCCAGCAGTGTCATGGGGGTGAACACCGGGGAGCTGTTTTTT.

This chain connects TRBV5-1 to TRBJ2-7, with D uncertain. CDR3 size: 15 residues. Trimming removed 0 bases at V and 4 bases at J, with 14 bases between. Germline V lookup: CDR1 SGHRS, CDR2 YFSETQ. CDR3: CASSLGITAVYEQYF. Here the CDR3 DNA reads TGCGCCAGCAGCTTGGGGATTACGGCCGTGTACGAGCAGTACTTC.

J is TRBJ1-2 and V is TRBV5-4; D gene uncertain. The V gene's germline CDR1 is SGHNT and CDR2 YYREEE (reference sequence). The CDR3 is 14 residues long. Trimming removed 4 bases from V and 5 bases from J, with 15 bases in between. The CDR3 region has the DNA TGTGCCAGCAGCCTAGACCCAGGAGGGTATGGCTACACCTTC. As protein: CASSLDPGGYGYTF.

The rearrangement links TRBV19 to TRBJ2-3, with D possibly TRBD2 on 5 matching bases. Germline CDR1 is LNHDA and CDR2 is SQIVND (reference sequence). The V end was cut by 5 bases, the J end by 6 bases, with 21 bases between. This CDR3 contains 16 residues. Written as DNA, the CDR3 is TGTGCCAGTAGTCCTCAGGCTAGCCCTGGGCGGGATACGCAGTATTTT. It is translated as CASSPQASPGRDTQYF.

This clone has more than one count but fewer than ten. The chain has TRBV6-4 and TRBJ1-1; unclear D gene. The V end lost 5 bases, the J end lost 0 bases, and 7 bases lay between the germline ends. The CDR3 runs 13 residues. Per germline, CDR1 MRHNA and CDR2 SNTAGT. CDR3: CASSQNMNTEAFF. The CDR3 DNA sequence: TGTGCCAGCAGTCAAAACATGAACACTGAAGCTTTCTTT.

V is TRBV5-6 and J is TRBJ1-5; the D gene is possibly TRBD1 (6 bases). In germline, CDR1 is SGHDT, CDR2 YYEEEE. CDR3 length: 13 amino acids. V was clipped by 0 bases and J by 7 bases, with 8 bases between them. The CDR3 region is CASSLAQGQPQHF. CDR3 DNA sequence: TGTGCCAGCAGCTTGGCGCAGGGGCAGCCCCAGCATTTT.

A few counts support this clone. CDR3 DNA sequence: TGCGCCAGCAGCCCGGGACTCGCCGGGGAGCTGTTTTTT. Protein product: CASSPGLAGELFF. V and J are TRBV5-1 and TRBJ2-2; possibly TRBD2 for D (6 bases). The germline V gene encodes CDR1 SGHRS and CDR2 YFSETQ. V dropped 4 bases and J dropped 6 bases, with 10 bases sitting between them. This CDR3 has 13 residues.

This clone was counted a few times. The chain combines TRBV25-1 with TRBJ1-2, with TRBD1 matching over 8 bases. With 3 bases clipped from V and 4 bases from J, the junction kept 10 bases outside the gene matches. The CDR3 loop spans 16 amino acids. Germline-derived CDR1 and CDR2 are MGHDK and SYGVNS. The chain's CDR3 is CASSDPTPGQVYGYTF. CDR3 DNA sequence: TGTGCCAGCAGTGATCCTACCCCGGGACAGGTCTATGGCTACACCTTC.

This clone was found a few times. The chain recombines TRBV18 with TRBJ1-3, with D possibly matching TRBD1 (5 bases). The CDR3 spans 15 residues. Germline V CDR1 and CDR2: KGHSH, LQKENI. The V gene lost 3 bases and the J gene lost 4 bases, with 13 bases spanning the gap. CDR3 sequence reads: CASSPEGRPGNTIYF. CDR3 in DNA: TGTGCCAGCTCACCCGAGGGGCGTCCCGGAAACACCATATATTTT.

A word on this clone: The same CDR3 arises from other DNA sequences in this sample as well. V usage is TRBV5-1 and J usage is TRBJ2-6; no firm D call. Trimming took 2 bases from V and 2 from J, leaving 2 bases between them. CDR1 is SGHRS, CDR2 YFSETQ, per germline. This CDR3 has 13 residues. The CDR3 DNA reads as TGCGCCAGCAGCTTCGCTGGGGCCAACGTCCTGACTTTC. This sequence encodes CASSFAGANVLTF.

V and J are TRBV7-9 and TRBJ2-1; TRBD2 aligns across 8 bases. The germline gives CDR1 SEHNR, CDR2 FQNEAQ (reference sequence). This CDR3 contains 17 residues. Losses at the gene ends were 5 bases for V and 4 bases for J; bases not matched to a gene: 13. DNA of the CDR3: TGTGCCAGCAGCCATAATAGGGCGGGGGGTCGATACAATGAGCAGTTCTTC. Translating gives CASSHNRAGGRYNEQFF.

The chain combines TRBV30 with TRBJ1-5; the match to TRBD1 covers 8 bases. V was pared by 2 bases and J by 5 bases, with 8 bases of the junction left unmatched. CDR1 and CDR2 (germline): GTSNPN, SVGIG (reference sequence). This CDR3 comprises 15 residues. CDR3 bases: TGTGCCTGGAGTACTGGACAGGGAGAGGATCAGCCCCAGCATTTT. Encoded protein: CAWSTGQGEDQPQHF.

This clone has just a few counts. The chain links TRBV6-5 to TRBJ2-3, with 9 bases identical to TRBD1. Germline V gene data show CDR1 as MNHEY and CDR2 as SVGAGI. This CDR3 has 13 amino acids. Germline trimming cut 6 bases from V and 6 bases from J; bases unmatched to any gene: 4. The CDR3, as DNA: TGTGCCAGCAGGGACAGGGGAGCGGATACGCAGTATTTT. It is translated as CASRDRGADTQYF.

The gene calls are TRBV30 and TRBJ1-4, with a possible D match to TRBD1 (5 bases). Germline V CDR1 and CDR2: GTSNPN, SVGIG (reference sequence). V was trimmed by 0 bases and J by 3 bases, leaving 11 bases between them. This CDR3 region has 15 residues. The CDR3 region is CAWSVGHGSNEKLFF. The DNA of the CDR3 is TGTGCCTGGAGTGTAGGACATGGTTCTAATGAAAAACTGTTTTTT.

The chain joins TRBV7-9 to TRBJ2-3; D is unclear. The CDR3 is made up of 14 amino acids. V lost 0 bases to trimming and J lost 0 bases, with 4 bases between them. Germline values: CDR1 SEHNR, CDR2 FQNEAQ (reference sequence). The CDR3 loop reads CASSLARSTDTQYF. The CDR3 nucleotides are TGTGCCAGCAGCTTAGCCCGAAGCACAGATACGCAGTATTTT.

This clone was seen a few times. This sample includes further DNA sequences coding for the same CDR3. The chain employs TRBV7-9 and TRBJ1-2; unclear D gene. The CDR3 is 14 amino acids. V was trimmed by 0 bases and J by 5 bases, leaving 10 bases between them. Germline-derived CDR1 and CDR2 are SEHNR and FQNEAQ (reference sequence). The CDR3 protein is CASSLARGLYGYTF. In nucleotides, the CDR3 is TGTGCCAGCAGCTTAGCGCGCGGTTTATATGGCTACACCTTC. Looking up the rest from reference TRBV7-9 and TRBJ1-2 gives the full variable domain: DTGVSQNPRHKITKRGQNVTFRCDPISEHNRLYWYRQTLGQGPEFLTYFQNEAQLEKSRLLSDRFSAERPKGSFSTLEIQRTEQGDSAMYLCASSLARGLYGYTFGSGTRLTVV.

This clone came up a few times. The chain joins TRBV30 to TRBJ1-2; 7 bases are a match to TRBD1. CDR1 and CDR2 from the germline V gene are GTSNPN and SVGIG (reference sequence). V lost 0 bases, J lost 6 bases, and 7 bases stayed unmatched. The CDR3 is 14 amino acids. In nucleotides, the CDR3 is TGTGCCTGGAGTGTACCGGGACAGAGTGATGGCTACACCTTC. It specifies CAWSVPGQSDGYTF. The full variable domain, with the rest looked up from reference TRBV30 and TRBJ1-2, is SQTIHQWPATLVQPVGSPLSLECTVEGTSNPNLYWYRQAAGRGLQLLFYSVGIGQISSEVPQNLSASRPQDRQFILSSKKLLLSDSGFYLCAWSVPGQSDGYTFGSGTRLTVV.

This clone has only a few counts. J is TRBJ1-2 and V is TRBV30; no firm D call. The germline V gene has CDR1 GTSNPN and CDR2 SVGIG (reference sequence). The CDR3 sequence is 12 residues long. Deletions cut 4 bases from V and 4 bases from J, with 10 bases between. The CDR3 loop reads CAWIRFSYGYTF. The CDR3 DNA reads TGTGCCTGGATTCGGTTCTCCTATGGCTACACCTTC.

The rearrangement uses TRBV5-1 and TRBJ2-7; no reliable D call. Deletions cut 0 bases from V and 5 bases from J, with 9 bases between. The CDR3 extends over 13 amino acids. CDR1 and CDR2 from the germline V gene are SGHRS and YFSETQ. Here the CDR3 DNA reads TGCGCCAGCAGCTTGGGTCCTAGAGACGAGCAGTACTTC. Translating gives CASSLGPRDEQYF.

This clone was counted between two and nine times. This chain links TRBV4-1 with TRBJ1-1, with a possible D match to TRBD1 (5 bases). CDR3 length: 16 amino acids. V lost 4 bases, J lost 1 base, and 16 bases lay in between. Germline CDR1 reads MGHRA; CDR2 reads YSYEKL. Written as DNA, the CDR3 is TGCGCCAGCAGCCTCCGAAGGTCAGGGCGGAACACTGAAGCTTTCTTT. This gives the protein CASSLRRSGRNTEAFF.

J is TRBJ1-1 and V is TRBV7-6; D may be TRBD1 (5 bases). Germline lookup yields CDR1 SGHVS and CDR2 FNYEAQ. Trimming removed 8 bases from V and 2 bases from J, with 9 bases in between. The CDR3 totals 12 residues. CDR3 sequence: CASRQLNTEAFF. In nucleotides, the CDR3 is TGTGCCAGCCGACAGCTAAACACTGAAGCTTTCTTT.

This clone appeared a few times. The genes are TRBV5-1 and TRBJ1-5; D may be TRBD1 (5 bases). The CDR3 is made up of 14 amino acids. Trimming left V 4 bases short and J 5 bases short, with 13 bases between. Germline CDR1 SGHRS, CDR2 YFSETQ. This chain's CDR3 is CASSLDSADQPQHF. CDR3 bases: TGCGCCAGCAGCCTTGACAGTGCGGATCAGCCCCAGCATTTT. Full variable domain (rest looked up from reference TRBV5-1 and TRBJ1-5): KAGVTQTPRYLIKTRGQQVTLSCSPISGHRSVSWYQQTPGQGLQFLFEYFSETQRNKGNFPGRFSGRQFSNSRSEMNVSTLELGDSALYLCASSLDSADQPQHFGDGTRLSIL.

Concerning this clone: Additional DNA sequences in this sample encode the identical CDR3. The V and J genes are TRBV9 and TRBJ1-1, with D possibly being TRBD1 (6 bases). The CDR3 runs to 12 residues. The V end was cut by 3 bases, the J end by 7 bases, with 10 bases between. From germline, CDR1 is SGDLS and CDR2 YYNGEE. The CDR3 DNA reads as TGTGCCAGCAGCGCGCAGGGGATTGAAGCTTTCTTT. It yields the protein CASSAQGIEAFF.

This clone was found a few times. The chain uses TRBV7-9 and TRBJ2-3; D perhaps matches TRBD2 (6 bases). This CDR3 spans 14 amino acids. Looked up from germline, CDR1 is SEHNR and CDR2 is FQNEAQ (reference sequence). Deletions cut 7 bases from V and 0 bases from J, with 11 bases between. The CDR3 is CASTGGRSTDTQYF. CDR3 DNA sequence: TGTGCCAGCACCGGGGGACGGAGCACAGATACGCAGTATTTT.

The chain joins TRBV11-2 to TRBJ1-1; 11 bases line up with TRBD1. The germline V gene encodes CDR1 SGHAT and CDR2 FQNNGV. With V trimmed by 5 bases and J by 3 bases, 11 bases remained unmatched. The CDR3 totals 17 residues. CDR3 residues: CASSRYQGGQGDTEAFF. CDR3 in DNA: TGTGCCAGCAGCCGCTATCAGGGGGGACAGGGGGACACTGAAGCTTTCTTT.

This chain connects TRBV13 to TRBJ1-3; D is unclear. CDR3 size: 16 residues. Germline CDR1 reads PRHDT; CDR2 reads FYEKMQ (reference sequence). V lost 0 bases to trimming and J lost 0 bases, with 9 bases between them. The CDR3 DNA sequence: TGTGCCAGCAGCTTAGGTCGGATCCTCTCTGGAAACACCATATATTTT. This encodes CASSLGRILSGNTIYF.